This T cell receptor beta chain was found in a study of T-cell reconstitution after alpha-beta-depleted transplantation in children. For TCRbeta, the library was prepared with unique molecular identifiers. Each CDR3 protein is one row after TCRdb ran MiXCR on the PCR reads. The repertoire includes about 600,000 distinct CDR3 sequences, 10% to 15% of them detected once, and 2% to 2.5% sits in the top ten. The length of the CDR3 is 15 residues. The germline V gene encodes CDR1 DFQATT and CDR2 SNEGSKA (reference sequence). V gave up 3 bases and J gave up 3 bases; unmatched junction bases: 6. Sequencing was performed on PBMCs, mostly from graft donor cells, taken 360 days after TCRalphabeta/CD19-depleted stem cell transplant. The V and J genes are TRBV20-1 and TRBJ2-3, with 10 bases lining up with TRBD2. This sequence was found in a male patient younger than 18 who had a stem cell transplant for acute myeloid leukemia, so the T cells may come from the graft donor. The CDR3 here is CSARSGRAGTDTQYF. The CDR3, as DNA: TGCAGTGCTAGGAGCGGGAGGGCCGGGACAGATACGCAGTATTTT.